These 6 T cell receptor beta chains came from one sample sequenced in a study of CD8 T cells in Susac syndrome. After extraction with the RNeasy kit, about 0.5 to 1 ug of the RNA was reverse transcribed using random hexamers. TCRdb reanalysed the immunoSEQ multiplex PCR reads using MiXCR and keeps one entry per CDR3 protein. The sample lists 100,000 to 150,000 distinct CDR3 sequences; about 95% were seen once. Specimen: CD8+ T cells from PBMCs. The receptors here all came from a human donor with Susac syndrome.

This sequence joins TRBV20-1 and TRBJ2-2; either TRBD1 or TRBD2 may supply D (5 bases each). This CDR3 contains 15 residues. From germline, CDR1 is DFQATT and CDR2 SNEGSKA (reference sequence). Trimming took 6 bases from V and 2 from J, leaving 16 bases between them. The CDR3 sequence is CSAPDGAQNTGELFF. CDR3 sequence (DNA): TGCAGTGCGCCCGACGGGGCCCAAAACACCGGGGAGCTGTTTTTT.

The chain combines TRBV2 with TRBJ2-7; the match to TRBD2 covers 8 bases. Germline CDR1 SNHLY, CDR2 FYNNEI. The J segment lost 1 base and the V segment lost 4 bases, leaving 0 bases of the junction unmatched. The CDR3 is 13 residues long. The CDR3 coding sequence is TGTGCCAGCAGTGGCGGGAGGTCCTACGAGCAGTACTTC. This sequence encodes CASSGGRSYEQYF.

The rearrangement uses TRBV4-1 and TRBJ2-7, with D unresolved. V was pared by 4 bases and J by 1 base, with 11 bases between. The CDR3 consists of 14 residues. The germline V gene encodes CDR1 MGHRA and CDR2 YSYEKL. CDR3 in amino acids: CASSRPGRSYEQYF. The CDR3 DNA is TGCGCCAGCAGCCGCCCCGGCCGATCCTACGAGCAGTACTTC.

The chain has TRBV5-6 and TRBJ1-5; unclear D gene. This CDR3 region has 15 residues. Trimming cost V 1 base and J 2 bases, with 10 bases left between them. The V gene's germline CDR1 is SGHDT and CDR2 YYEEEE. The CDR3 spells CASSLSLEGNQPQHF. CDR3 sequence (DNA): TGTGCCAGCAGCTTGAGTCTGGAGGGCAATCAGCCCCAGCATTTT.

This rearrangement joins TRBV7-2 to TRBJ1-4, with D unresolved. Germline V gene data show CDR1 as SGHTA and CDR2 as FQGNSA. Trimming took 5 bases from V and 7 from J, leaving 11 bases between them. The CDR3 is 13 residues long. CDR3 protein: CASSGDTFEKLFF. DNA for the CDR3: TGTGCCAGCAGCGGTGACACTTTTGAAAAACTGTTTTTT.

The gene calls are TRBV6-5 and TRBJ2-3; TRBD2 aligns across 8 bases. The V segment lost 6 bases and the J segment 0 bases; nucleotides outside the gene matches: 2. Germline loops: CDR1 MNHEY, CDR2 SVGAGI. This CDR3 region has 14 residues. In nucleotides, the CDR3 is TGTGCCAGCAGAGCGGGGGCCAGCACAGATACGCAGTATTTT. Protein sequence: CASRAGASTDTQYF.